These T cell receptor beta chains were read from a single sample in a study of shared clonotypes between healthy human individuals. Sequencing was performed with immunoSEQ multiplex PCR; in TCRdb, only in-frame clones are kept and a portion is missing. Found here are about 1 million clones, under 80% of them singletons; the top ten hold 1.4%. Sequencing was done on a sample of memory CD4+ T cells sorted from blood. These receptors were taken from a man between 18 and 35 years old in good health. The CDR3 runs from the conserved cysteine through the conserved F or W. The order of the fields is clone size, V gene, J gene, D gene, CDR3 protein, CDR3 DNA. The D gene is left open where the match is weak. Some rows have no size entry. The others give once, few or many, or a class for an expanded clone.

>NA|TRBV25-1|TRBJ2-1|NA
CASSDPSQTVDEQFF
TGTGCCAGCAGTGATCCGAGCCAAACTGTTGATGAGCAGTTCTTC
>NA|TRBV30|TRBJ1-1|NA
CAWSVSGSGTEAFF
TGTGCCTGGAGTGTATCGGGGTCCGGCACTGAAGCTTTCTTT
>NA|TRBV7-2|TRBJ2-3|NA
CASEQGTDTQYF
TGTGCCAGCGAACAGGGCACAGATACGCAGTATTTT
>NA|TRBV18|TRBJ1-6|NA
CASSPPELHNSPLHF
TGTGCCAGCTCACCACCGGAGCTTCATAATTCACCCCTCCACTTT
>NA|TRBV19|TRBJ1-1|TRBD1
CASSTTRGMNTEAFF
TGTGCCAGTAGTACCACCAGGGGGATGAACACTGAAGCTTTCTTT
>NA|TRBV11-2|TRBJ1-3|NA
CASSLVTGNTIYF
TGTGCCAGCAGCTTAGTTACAGGAAACACCATATATTTT
>NA|TRBV15|TRBJ2-1|TRBD1
CATSRGTGQGNNEQFF
TGTGCCACCAGCAGAGGCACGGGACAGGGGAACAATGAGCAGTTCTTC
>NA|TRBV5-6|TRBJ2-7|NA
CASSPDGGIPYEQYF
TGTGCCAGCAGCCCCGACGGTGGCATCCCCTACGAGCAGTACTTC
>many|TRBV6-5|TRBJ1-6|NA
CASSYTRYNSPLHF
TGTGCCAGCAGTTACACACGGTATAATTCACCCCTCCACTTT
>few|TRBV5-1|TRBJ2-3|NA
CASSLEGYTKPDTQYF
TGCGCCAGCAGCTTGGAGGGCTATACTAAGCCAGATACGCAGTATTTT
>NA|TRBV6-5|TRBJ2-7|NA
CASSYHGEQYF
TGTGCCAGCAGTTACCACGGAGAGCAGTACTTC
>NA|TRBV15|TRBJ1-4|TRBD1
CATSREDRETGKLFF
TGTGCCACCAGCAGAGAGGACAGGGAAACGGGGAAACTGTTTTTT
>NA|TRBV30|TRBJ2-1|NA
CACHLGQGPYNEQFF
TGTGCCTGCCACCTCGGGCAAGGGCCCTACAATGAGCAGTTCTTC
>few|TRBV25-1|TRBJ1-2|TRBD1
CASSDPDRVGGGYTF
TGTGCCAGCAGTGACCCCGACAGGGTAGGAGGTGGCTACACCTTC
>NA|TRBV7-6|TRBJ2-3|TRBD2
CASSQTSGGTDTQYF
TGTGCCAGCAGCCAGACTAGCGGGGGCACAGATACGCAGTATTTT
>once|TRBV5-1|TRBJ2-7|TRBD2
CASSLGGTSGSYEQYF
TGCGCCAGCAGCTTGGGTGGGACTAGCGGTTCCTACGAGCAGTACTTC
>NA|TRBV27|TRBJ1-2|TRBD1
CASSASGTGNGYTF
TGTGCCAGCAGTGCCTCCGGGACAGGGAATGGCTACACCTTC
>NA|TRBV2|TRBJ2-6|NA
CASSEEGTGANVLTF
TGTGCCAGCAGTGAGGAGGGGACTGGGGCCAACGTCCTGACTTTC
>NA|TRBV7-9|TRBJ1-3|NA
CASSPRGVSGNTIYF
TGTGCCAGCAGCCCCAGGGGTGTCTCTGGAAACACCATATATTTT
>NA|TRBV7-9|TRBJ2-5|TRBD2
CASSQGVTSGREETQYF
TGTGCCAGCAGCCAGGGGGTGACTAGCGGGAGGGAAGAGACCCAGTACTTC
>NA|TRBV25-1|TRBJ1-2|TRBD1
CASSEGTGHGYTF
TGTGCCAGCAGTGAAGGGACAGGGCATGGCTACACCTTC
>NA|TRBV5-1|TRBJ1-1|TRBD1
CASSLDDRGNAEAFF
TGCGCCAGCAGCTTAGATGACAGGGGGAACGCTGAAGCTTTCTTT
>once|TRBV5-6|TRBJ2-7|TRBD1
CASSRDRGHGEQYF
TGTGCCAGCAGCCGGGACAGGGGCCACGGAGAGCAGTACTTC
>NA|TRBV7-9|TRBJ1-4|NA
CASRPPTSRKLFF
TGTGCCAGCAGACCCCCGACATCTCGAAAACTGTTTTTT
>NA|TRBV2|TRBJ2-2|TRBD2
CASSKYGTSGAGTGELFF
TGTGCCAGCAGTAAATACGGGACTAGCGGGGCGGGTACCGGGGAGCTGTTTTTT
>NA|TRBV19|TRBJ2-3|NA
CASSIEGDTQYF
TGTGCCAGTAGTATAGAAGGTGATACGCAGTATTTT
>once|TRBV7-9|TRBJ1-4|NA
CATSLGDEKLFF
TGTGCCACCTCGCTGGGGGATGAAAAACTGTTTTTT
>NA|TRBV28|TRBJ1-1|NA
CASSFSAFF
TGTGCCAGCAGTTTCTCAGCTTTCTTT
>NA|TRBV6-1|TRBJ1-4|NA
CASSEGQVGKLFF
TGTGCCAGCAGTGAAGGGCAGGTTGGGAAACTGTTTTTT
>NA|TRBV25-1|TRBJ2-7|TRBD1
CASSGQGKAYEQYF
TGTGCCAGCAGTGGACAGGGTAAAGCCTACGAGCAGTACTTC
>few|TRBV4-1|TRBJ2-1|TRBD1
CASSQGQGKSYNEQFF
TGCGCCAGCAGCCAGGGACAGGGGAAAAGCTACAATGAGCAGTTCTTC
>many|TRBV6-1|TRBJ2-1|NA
CASSEALDEQFF
TGTGCCAGCAGTGAAGCTCTGGATGAGCAGTTCTTC
>NA|TRBV15|TRBJ2-4|TRBD2
CATSIGLAGAKNIQYF
TGTGCCACCAGCATCGGACTAGCGGGAGCCAAAAACATTCAGTACTTC
>NA|TRBV2|TRBJ1-5|TRBD1
CASRLQGAMGSNQPQHF
TGTGCCAGCAGGCTACAGGGGGCCATGGGAAGCAATCAGCCCCAGCATTTT
>NA|TRBV5-4|TRBJ1-1|TRBD1
CASSGGTGLMNTEAFF
TGTGCCAGCAGCGGGGGGACAGGGCTTATGAACACTGAAGCTTTCTTT
>NA|TRBV5-4|TRBJ2-3|NA
CASSLSQTRTPTDTQYF
TGTGCCAGCAGCTTGAGCCAGACTAGAACCCCTACAGATACGCAGTATTTT
>once|TRBV6-1|TRBJ2-5|NA
CASSEKGGRAGETQYF
TGTGCCAGCAGTGAAAAGGGGGGGCGGGCTGGAGAGACCCAGTACTTC
>NA|TRBV2|TRBJ2-1|NA
CASSVANEQFF
TGTGCCAGCAGTGTTGCCAATGAGCAGTTCTTC
>NA|TRBV5-1|TRBJ2-3|NA
CASTIKVSPTTDTQYF
TGCGCCAGCACGATCAAGGTTTCCCCGACCACAGATACGCAGTATTTT
>few|TRBV30|TRBJ1-5|NA
CAWSPASGQPQHF
TGTGCCTGGAGTCCGGCCTCGGGGCAGCCCCAGCATTTT
>NA|TRBV5-8|TRBJ1-5|NA
CASSIGEQPQHF
TGTGCCAGCAGTATTGGTGAGCAGCCCCAGCATTTT
>NA|TRBV9|TRBJ2-5|TRBD2
CASSVGASGRQETQYF
TGTGCCAGCAGCGTAGGGGCTAGCGGGCGACAAGAGACCCAGTACTTC
>NA|TRBV2|TRBJ1-1|NA
CASMGLEQLNTEAFF
TGTGCCAGCATGGGATTGGAGCAGTTGAACACTGAAGCTTTCTTT
>NA|TRBV5-6|TRBJ2-1|TRBD2
CASSFSGRGSYNEQFF
TGTGCCAGCAGCTTTAGCGGGAGAGGCTCCTACAATGAGCAGTTCTTC
>NA|TRBV7-2|TRBJ2-7|TRBD2
CASSLTGGTSGTYEQYF
TGTGCCAGCAGCTTAACCGGAGGGACTAGCGGGACCTACGAGCAGTACTTC
>NA|TRBV5-4|TRBJ1-2|NA
CASSLDEGIAGYTF
TGTGCCAGCAGCTTGGATGAGGGCATCGCTGGCTACACCTTC
>NA|TRBV5-4|TRBJ1-2|TRBD1
CASSLPDRTNYGYTF
TGTGCCAGCAGCTTGCCGGACAGGACCAACTATGGCTACACCTTC
>few|TRBV7-2|TRBJ1-1|TRBD1
CASSKQGAYTEAFF
TGTGCCAGCAGCAAACAGGGGGCGTACACTGAAGCTTTCTTT
>many|TRBV11-2|TRBJ2-7|NA
CASSHTVGEQYF
TGTGCCAGCAGCCACACGGTCGGCGAGCAGTACTTC
>many|TRBV19|TRBJ2-2|NA
CASRLRASDTGELFF
TGTGCCAGTCGATTGAGGGCCTCTGACACCGGGGAGCTGTTTTTT
>once|TRBV28|TRBJ1-2|NA
CASSLLWGGNGYTF
TGTGCCAGCAGTCTTCTATGGGGGGGCAATGGCTACACCTTC
>once|TRBV5-1|TRBJ2-1|TRBD1
CASSPGRQGLEQFF
TGCGCCAGCAGCCCGGGCCGACAGGGCCTTGAGCAGTTCTTC
>NA|TRBV5-4|TRBJ1-1|NA
CASSPWGPTAGNTEAFF
TGTGCCAGCAGCCCTTGGGGGCCAACCGCGGGGAACACTGAAGCTTTCTTT
>NA|TRBV7-7|TRBJ2-3|TRBD1
CASSLDRGPTDTQYF
TGTGCTAGCAGCTTGGACAGGGGGCCCACAGATACGCAGTATTTT
>NA|TRBV5-6|TRBJ1-6|NA
CASSIYVRKAQNSPLHF
TGTGCCAGCAGCATCTACGTCAGAAAGGCCCAGAATTCACCCCTCCACTTT
>few|TRBV5-1|TRBJ1-6|NA
CASSIQGSPLHF
TGCGCCAGCAGTATACAAGGATCACCCCTCCACTTT
>NA|TRBV29-1|TRBJ2-5|NA
CSVFRVEETQYF
TGCAGCGTCTTCAGGGTAGAAGAGACCCAGTACTTC